This T cell receptor beta chain was recovered during a study of OX40 agonist ivuxolimab in advanced cancers. About the study: Mean age about 60 years, range about 20 to 79; 82.7% male.

Points from the study as a whole: Relative to CD4+, CD8+ T cells held more expanded clones on average. Antigen specificity remained undetermined for the expanded peripheral T cells. Also present in some nonresponders was a low level of normalized T-cell clonal expansion.

TCRdb's copy holds only in-frame clones and misses some; the assay was immunoSEQ multiplex PCR. The table records tens of thousands of clones, around 85% of them present only once. The table lists this clone with a count of one. Its specificity is unknown. V gave up 7 bases and J gave up 5 bases, with 17 bases separating them. The CDR3 consists of 14 residues. Looked up from germline, CDR1 is MNHNY and CDR2 is SVGAGI (reference sequence). This clonotype originated in an adult with an advanced solid tumor such as melanoma, head and neck, liver or kidney cancer. The chain links TRBV6-6 to TRBJ1-2; D ambiguous. This specimen was CD4+ or CD8+ T cells sorted from blood, taken in a trial of the OX40 agonist ivuxolimab. This CDR3 reads CASTFLGRDYGYTF. Written as DNA, the CDR3 is TGTGCCAGCACTTTCTTAGGACGGGATTATGGCTACACCTTC.